This TCR beta chain was recovered during a study of sequential checkpoint blockade in melanoma. Study details: Patients were randomized 1:1 to nivolumab-then-ipilimumab or ipilimumab-then-nivolumab first-line. Both treatment sequences were followed by maintenance nivolumab.

By share of the sample, this clone is medium-sized. The sample's treatment: randomized to nivolumab then ipilimumab (arm A) or the reverse (arm B). None of the patients previously received DNA-damaging chemotherapy. PBMC sorting kept live CD3+CD8+ cells without CD19 or CD56. Repertoires were generated with immunoSEQ multiplex PCR, while TCRdb's copy carries only in-frame clones and drops some. The data show roughly 18,000 clones, with more than 55% seen just once and 10% to 15% held by the top ten. The V end lost 2 bases, the J end lost 1 base, and 12 bases lay between the germline ends. The CDR3 has 15 amino acids. Germline lookup yields CDR1 LGHNA and CDR2 YSLEER.

Here the sequenced sample was CD8+ T cells sorted from blood (inferred from file names), taken from a patient given nivolumab and ipilimumab in sequence. This chain uses TRBV4-3 with TRBJ2-7; maybe TRBD2 (5 bases). This clonotype was obtained from a human donor with melanoma. The CDR3 is CASSQNWRHSYEQYF. The CDR3 DNA is TGCGCCAGCAGCCAAAATTGGAGGCATTCCTACGAGCAGTACTTC.